These T cell receptor beta chains were read from a single sample in a study of CD8 T cells in ankylosing spondylitis. TCRdb processed the 5' RACE reads anew with MiXCR; each CDR3 protein has one entry. The sample lists 150,000 to 200,000 distinct CDR3 sequences, around 10% seen once, with roughly 29% in the top ten. The specimen sequenced was blood, either unsorted or a sorted T cell fraction (not recorded which). These receptors were collected from a male donor with ankylosing spondylitis or in good health (not recorded which). CDR3s include the opening cysteine and the closing phenylalanine or tryptophan. D genes are given only for firm matches. The size field is filled for only some rows; it gives once, few, many or a size class.

d_gene: NA; j_gene: TRBJ2-7; len: 15; v_gene: TRBV7-9; abundance: NA; CDR3aa: CASSLLAGGSNEQYF; CDR3nt: TGTGCCAGCAGCTTACTGGCAGGAGGGTCAAACGAGCAGTACTTC
d_gene: TRBD2; j_gene: TRBJ2-1; len: 12; v_gene: TRBV2; abundance: few; CDR3aa: CGGGPSYNEQFF; CDR3nt: TGTGGGGGAGGGCCCTCCTACAATGAGCAGTTCTTC
d_gene: NA; j_gene: TRBJ1-2; len: 10; v_gene: TRBV20-1; abundance: few; CDR3aa: CRSLAPGYTF; CDR3nt: TGCAGGTCCTTAGCTCCAGGCTACACCTTC
d_gene: TRBD1; j_gene: TRBJ1-5; len: 14; v_gene: TRBV29-1; abundance: once; CDR3aa: CSVPGQASTDTQHF; CDR3nt: TGCAGCGTTCCCGGACAGGCTAGCACAGATACGCAGCATTTT
d_gene: NA; j_gene: TRBJ2-3; len: 17; v_gene: TRBV7-9; abundance: once; CDR3aa: CASSLGSLGLVTDTQYF; CDR3nt: TGTGCCAGCAGCTTAGGTTCGTTGGGACTCGTCACAGATACGCAGTATTTT
d_gene: NA; j_gene: TRBJ1-1; len: 14; v_gene: TRBV21-1; abundance: many; CDR3aa: CASSKVQANTEAFF; CDR3nt: TGTGCCAGCAGCAAAGTACAAGCGAACACTGAAGCTTTCTTT
d_gene: NA; j_gene: TRBJ2-3; len: 15; v_gene: TRBV5-1; abundance: many; CDR3aa: CASRTRTGGVDTQYF; CDR3nt: TGCGCCAGCAGGACCCGGACGGGCGGCGTAGATACGCAGTATTTT
d_gene: NA; j_gene: TRBJ1-2; len: 13; v_gene: TRBV20-1; abundance: many; CDR3aa: CSARPGSNYGYTF; CDR3nt: TGCAGTGCTAGACCCGGGAGTAACTATGGCTACACCTTC
d_gene: TRBD1; j_gene: TRBJ1-1; len: 14; v_gene: TRBV10-3; abundance: many; CDR3aa: CAISVKTGGSEAFF; CDR3nt: TGTGCCATCAGCGTAAAGACAGGGGGCAGTGAAGCTTTCTTT
d_gene: NA; j_gene: TRBJ1-2; len: 14; v_gene: TRBV7-9; abundance: NA; CDR3aa: CASSLDPEGHGYTF; CDR3nt: TGTGCCAGCAGCTTAGATCCTGAAGGGCATGGCTACACCTTC
d_gene: TRBD2; j_gene: TRBJ2-7; len: 15; v_gene: TRBV7-9; abundance: few; CDR3aa: CASSLAGTSTYEQYF; CDR3nt: TGTGCCAGCAGCTTAGCGGGGACTAGCACCTACGAGCAGTACTTC
d_gene: TRBD2; j_gene: TRBJ2-7; len: 17; v_gene: TRBV5-1; abundance: NA; CDR3aa: CASSFDLSGGRPYEQYF; CDR3nt: TGCGCCAGCAGCTTCGACCTTAGCGGGGGACGGCCCTACGAGCAGTACTTC
d_gene: NA; j_gene: TRBJ2-3; len: 15; v_gene: TRBV4-2; abundance: many; CDR3aa: CASSHSSDRTDTQYF; CDR3nt: TGTGCCAGCAGCCATTCTAGCGACCGCACAGATACGCAGTATTTT
d_gene: NA; j_gene: TRBJ2-1; len: 15; v_gene: TRBV5-1; abundance: few; CDR3aa: CASSSNLNSYNEQFF; CDR3nt: TGCGCCAGCAGCTCAAACCTTAACTCCTACAATGAGCAGTTCTTC
d_gene: NA; j_gene: TRBJ2-1; len: 12; v_gene: TRBV29-1; abundance: many; CDR3aa: CSVRTGYNEQFF; CDR3nt: TGCAGCGTGAGGACTGGCTACAATGAGCAGTTCTTC
d_gene: TRBD2; j_gene: TRBJ2-4; len: 13; v_gene: TRBV7-2; abundance: NA; CDR3aa: CASSQRGQNIQYF; CDR3nt: TGTGCCAGCAGCCAGCGGGGACAAAACATTCAGTACTTC
d_gene: NA; j_gene: TRBJ1-2; len: 13; v_gene: TRBV20-1; abundance: many; CDR3aa: CSARVVPGYGYTF; CDR3nt: TGCAGTGCTAGAGTCGTCCCTGGCTATGGCTACACCTTC
d_gene: NA; j_gene: TRBJ2-1; len: 14; v_gene: TRBV20-1; abundance: many; CDR3aa: CSVTGPSDYNEQFF; CDR3nt: TGCAGTGTCACGGGTCCTAGCGACTACAATGAGCAGTTCTTC
d_gene: TRBD1; j_gene: TRBJ2-2; len: 18; v_gene: TRBV6-2/TRBV6-3; abundance: many; CDR3aa: CASSLRDRVLPSTGELFF; CDR3nt: TGTGCCAGCAGTCTCCGGGACAGGGTTCTTCCTTCCACCGGGGAGCTGTTTTTT
d_gene: TRBD1; j_gene: TRBJ2-2; len: 19; v_gene: TRBV6-5; abundance: many; CDR3aa: CASSYSDFQDRGAPGELFF; CDR3nt: TGTGCCAGCAGTTACTCGGACTTCCAGGACAGGGGAGCTCCCGGGGAGCTGTTTTTT
d_gene: NA; j_gene: TRBJ2-7; len: 15; v_gene: TRBV5-5; abundance: many; CDR3aa: CASSSRDSKSYEQYF; CDR3nt: TGTGCCAGCAGCTCCCGGGACTCTAAATCCTACGAGCAGTACTTC
d_gene: TRBD2; j_gene: TRBJ2-3; len: 15; v_gene: TRBV9; abundance: few; CDR3aa: CASSAGGARTDTQYF; CDR3nt: TGTGCCAGCAGTGCGGGGGGGGCTCGCACAGATACGCAGTATTTT
d_gene: TRBD2; j_gene: TRBJ2-2; len: 18; v_gene: TRBV29-1; abundance: few; CDR3aa: CSVEGPPTSGGALGELFF; CDR3nt: TGCAGCGTTGAAGGCCCCCCTACTAGCGGGGGGGCCCTTGGGGAGCTGTTTTTT
d_gene: NA; j_gene: TRBJ2-3; len: 15; v_gene: TRBV20-1; abundance: many; CDR3aa: CSARRSAGMTDTQYF; CDR3nt: TGCAGTGCTAGGAGGAGTGCGGGGATGACAGATACGCAGTATTTT
d_gene: NA; j_gene: TRBJ2-2; len: 16; v_gene: TRBV7-8; abundance: few; CDR3aa: CASSLRVPPNTGELFF; CDR3nt: TGTGCCAGCAGCTTACGAGTGCCCCCGAACACCGGGGAGCTGTTTTTT
d_gene: NA; j_gene: TRBJ2-3; len: 16; v_gene: TRBV6-2/TRBV6-3; abundance: many; CDR3aa: CASSYSAGPRGDTQYF; CDR3nt: TGTGCCAGCAGTTACTCGGCGGGACCACGGGGAGATACGCAGTATTTT
d_gene: NA; j_gene: TRBJ2-1; len: 14; v_gene: TRBV6-2/TRBV6-3; abundance: many; CDR3aa: CASSYGWDGNEQFF; CDR3nt: TGTGCCAGCAGTTACGGCTGGGACGGAAATGAGCAGTTCTTC
d_gene: NA; j_gene: TRBJ2-3; len: 11; v_gene: TRBV12-3/TRBV12-4; abundance: many; CDR3aa: CASTSTDTQYF; CDR3nt: TGTGCCAGCACCAGCACAGATACGCAGTATTTT
d_gene: TRBD1; j_gene: TRBJ1-4; len: 18; v_gene: TRBV12-3/TRBV12-4; abundance: many; CDR3aa: CASTPGQGGIGTNEKLFF; CDR3nt: TGTGCCAGCACCCCCGGACAGGGGGGGATTGGAACTAATGAAAAACTGTTTTTT
d_gene: NA; j_gene: TRBJ2-3; len: 18; v_gene: TRBV20-1; abundance: few; CDR3aa: CSAPPQGGSLTSTDTQYF; CDR3nt: TGCAGTGCCCCCCCGCAGGGTGGTTCACTGACTAGCACAGATACGCAGTATTTT